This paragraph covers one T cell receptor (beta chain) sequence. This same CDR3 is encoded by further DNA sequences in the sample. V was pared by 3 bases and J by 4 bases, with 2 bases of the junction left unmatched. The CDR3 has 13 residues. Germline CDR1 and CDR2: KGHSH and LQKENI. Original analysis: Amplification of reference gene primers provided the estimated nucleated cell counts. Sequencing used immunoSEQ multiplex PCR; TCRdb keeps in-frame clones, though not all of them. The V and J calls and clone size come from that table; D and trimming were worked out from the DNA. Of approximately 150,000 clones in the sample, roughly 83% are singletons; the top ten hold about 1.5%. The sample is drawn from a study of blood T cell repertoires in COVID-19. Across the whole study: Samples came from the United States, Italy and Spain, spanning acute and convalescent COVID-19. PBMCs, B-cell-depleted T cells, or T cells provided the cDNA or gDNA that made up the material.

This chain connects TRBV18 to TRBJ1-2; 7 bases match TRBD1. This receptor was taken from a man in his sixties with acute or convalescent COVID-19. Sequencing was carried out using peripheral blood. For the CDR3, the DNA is TGTGCCAGCTCACCTTCAGGGGGCTATGGCTACACCTTC. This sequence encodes CASSPSGGYGYTF.